A selection of T cell receptor beta chains follows, all from one sample in a study of human T cells and chemical hapten exposure. TCRdb re-called the RACE reads through MiXCR, storing one row per CDR3 protein. This repertoire shows roughly 56,000 distinct CDR3 sequences, more than 9% found once; its top ten account for approximately 9.5%. This specimen was whole blood, taken in connection with sensitization to the hapten diphenylcyclopropenone (DPC). These receptor sequences come from a woman aged 25 to 39 with alopecia areata. Some clones in this sample may be carry-over from other donors' samples. Each CDR3 is given with its conserved first and last residue. Rows give clone size only sometimes, using once, few, many, or a class for an expanded clone.

few,TRBV20-1,CSAWNRGTVQYF
NA,TRBV20-1,CSARSELLGQRAFF
few,TRBV6-6,CASRTDRPHSPLHF
many,TRBV6-2/TRBV6-3,CASSGSTGNTEAFF
NA,TRBV10-2,CASSEIRPEVLREQYF
few,TRBV20-1,CSASGSTYEQYF
many,TRBV20-1,CSARSGHTDTQYF
NA,TRBV5-1,CASSLAGFGNTIYF
NA,TRBV7-2,CASSLDRTQTYEQYF
NA,TRBV27,CASSKPGQGNSPLHF
NA,TRBV14,CASSQEGTGGYEQYF
NA,TRBV30,CAWSVKWGQGFNQPQHF
NA,TRBV29-1,CSVQGEGNQPQHF
NA,TRBV6-5,CASSSRRNTEAFF
NA,TRBV5-1,CASSSWTSRGEQFF
NA,TRBV12-3/TRBV12-4,CASSLNEQYF
NA,TRBV2,CASTQRSGNTIYF
few,TRBV18,CASSPPRTSGFDIRSPLHF
few,TRBV3-2,CASSDPYSGGPTDTQYF
NA,TRBV7-9,CASSLAGATEAFF
few,TRBV14,CASSRLTGENTEAFF
NA,TRBV25-1,CASSATGRGTEAFF
NA,TRBV5-1,CASSTSGVSTDTQYF
NA,TRBV7-2,CASSLGRTGISGEQYF
few,TRBV11-2,CASSLDRDSNSNQPQHF
NA,TRBV30,CAWNRLAGAGYTF
few,TRBV20-1,CSARRGGVEETQYF
NA,TRBV18,CASSQGWDQPQHF
few,TRBV28,CASSCRDTQYF
NA,TRBV6-1,CASSQQKGSNQPQHF
few,TRBV7-2,CASSPPKSGELFF
NA,TRBV29-1,CSVLRDRGIEETQYF
NA,TRBV5-5,CASSDGLASPYEAFF
NA,TRBV24-1,CATSGGANWGYNEQFF
few,TRBV19,CASSIGLGGELFF
few,TRBV20-1,CSARQGGTYEQYF
many,TRBV18,CASSPRTSQNQPQHF
few,TRBV11-2,CASSFQGELPSYEQYF
NA,TRBV5-6,CASMRGGRTEAFF
many,TRBV4-2,CASSQVASGGLAAYEQYF
many,TRBV4-1,CASSQVIWGSGANVLTF
few,TRBV5-1,CASSLRDSITGELFF
many,TRBV12-3/TRBV12-4,CASSFVGFVGSSYNSPLHF
NA,TRBV9,CASSVGAGESDTQYF
NA,TRBV4-1,CASSPLIFTGSNEKLFF
NA,TRBV30,CAWSVGQAPYEQYF